The clone carrying this T cell receptor (beta chain) appeared many times. The sample originates from a study of CD8+CD57+ T cells in acquired aplastic anemia. On the study more broadly: Isolated CD4+ and CD8+ cells, once sorted, yielded DNA averaging about 3.2 ug. Reads per healthy sample averaged around 9.9 million (CD4+) and approximately 12 million (CD8+).

The template for TCR beta VDJ and CDR3 sequence profiling was genomic DNA. TCRdb ran MiXCR on the reads and lists one entry per CDR3 protein. The sample lists about 64,000 distinct CDR3 sequences; about 54% were seen once. The CDR3 consists of 16 residues. CDR1 is MNHEY and CDR2 is SMNVEV in the germline V gene (reference sequence). With V trimmed by 8 bases and J by 0 bases, 7 bases remained unmatched. The TCR sequence derives from a human donor in good health, serving as a control. Sequenced input: sorted CD4+, CD8+, or CD8+CD57+ T cells (not recorded which) from PBMCs. This chain joins TRBV27 and TRBJ2-1, with 10 bases matching TRBD2. In DNA form, the CDR3 reads TGTGCCAGCGCTAGCGGGAGCCTAAGCTCCTACAATGAGCAGTTCTTC. Translated: CASASGSLSSYNEQFF.